This paragraph reports one T cell receptor beta chain. Authors' analysis steps: Amplified reference gene primers provided the basis for estimating nucleated cell counts. Profiled with immunoSEQ multiplex PCR; TCRdb holds only in-frame clones, not every one. For V, J and clone size, that table is used; D and trimming come from the DNA. The data show about 280,000 clones, roughly nine tenths seen once. These data come from a study of blood T cell repertoires in COVID-19. Study in general: Donors in the United States, Italy and Spain gave samples during acute or convalescent COVID-19. T cells, B-cell-depleted T cells, or PBMCs supplied cDNA or gDNA.

CDR3 size: 14 residues. V was shortened by 1 base and J by 6 bases, with 13 bases between the two germline ends. Germline CDR1 and CDR2: LGHDT and YNNKEL (reference sequence). V is TRBV3-1 (or the pseudogene TRBV3-2) and J is TRBJ2-7; D possibly corresponds to TRBD1 (7 bases). Sequencing was performed on peripheral blood. The receptor was isolated from a woman between 45 and 60 years old who had recovered from COVID-19. This CDR3 is CASSQGYRGGEQYF. The CDR3, as DNA: TGTGCCAGCAGCCAAGGGTACAGGGGAGGCGAGCAGTACTTC.